The 11 T cell receptor beta chains below were found in one sample sequenced in a study of control samples from healthy donors and cancer patients. Sequencing used immunoSEQ multiplex PCR; TCRdb keeps in-frame clones, though not all of them. The sample holds about 110,000 clones, 85% to 90% seen once. Sequences were obtained from blood. Every receptor here comes from a woman between 45 and 60 years old in good health.

This clone was seen a single time. V and J are TRBV6-5 and TRBJ2-3; maybe TRBD2 (5 bases). Germline V gene data show CDR1 as MNHEY and CDR2 as SVGAGI. Trimming took off 7 bases at V and 2 bases at J, with 7 bases between the two ends. This CDR3 is 12 amino acids long. The chain's CDR3 is CASTGVTDTQYF. DNA for the CDR3: TGTGCCAGCACCGGGGTCACAGATACGCAGTATTTT.

CDR3 protein: CAWRYEGEKFNTEAFF. CDR3 nucleotides: TGTGCCTGGAGGTACGAGGGGGAGAAATTCAACACTGAAGCTTTCTTT. The chain uses TRBV30 and TRBJ1-1; a weak D match, TRBD1 (6 bases). Trimming left V 3 bases short and J 2 bases short, with 19 bases between. Germline-derived CDR1 and CDR2 are GTSNPN and SVGIG (reference sequence). The length of the CDR3 is 16 residues.

With respect to this clone: Additional DNA sequences in this sample encode the identical CDR3. The chain links TRBV5-4 to TRBJ2-1, with 8 bases matching TRBD1. CDR1 and CDR2 from the germline V gene are SGHNT and YYREEE (reference sequence). Trimming cost V 2 bases and J 4 bases; bases outside gene matches: 2. The CDR3 is 14 amino acids. The CDR3 reads CASSLRQGYNEQFF. DNA for the CDR3: TGTGCCAGCAGCTTACGACAGGGGTACAATGAGCAGTTCTTC.

The table lists this clone with a count of one. The rearrangement links TRBV7-8 to TRBJ2-3; a possible D gene is TRBD2 (6 bases). V was pared by 7 bases and J by 1 base, with 12 bases between. CDR1 and CDR2 (germline): SGHVS, FQNEAQ. The CDR3 spans 14 residues. The CDR3 spells CASKFSSGTDTQYF. The CDR3 nucleotides are TGTGCCAGCAAATTCTCTAGCGGCACAGATACGCAGTATTTT.

Comments on this clone: Additional DNA sequences in this sample encode the identical CDR3. The CDR3 DNA is TGTGCCAGCAGCCGTGTAGGGACTAGCTTAAATGAGCAGTTCTTC. Translation: CASSRVGTSLNEQFF. V is TRBV7-2 and J is TRBJ2-1; 9 bases match TRBD2. V was clipped by 5 bases and J by 7 bases; unmatched bases: 9. The CDR3 spans 15 residues. The V gene's germline CDR1 is SGHTA and CDR2 FQGNSA.

This clone occurred once. For the CDR3, the DNA is TGTGCCTGGAGTGAGACAGGGGGCCTGACCTACGAGCAGTACTTC. Translation gives CAWSETGGLTYEQYF. The J gene is TRBJ2-7, the V gene TRBV30, with 10 bases aligning to TRBD1. Germline CDR1 and CDR2: GTSNPN and SVGIG (reference sequence). The CDR3 consists of 15 residues. J was trimmed by 2 bases and V by 1 base; bases with no gene match: 5.

This clone occurred once. J is TRBJ1-1 and V is TRBV5-1; no firm D call. Germline lookup yields CDR1 SGHRS and CDR2 YFSETQ. V lost 1 base, J lost 3 bases, and 10 bases lay in between. The CDR3 totals 14 residues. The CDR3 sequence: CASSLKPEDTEAFF. The CDR3 DNA reads TGCGCCAGCAGCTTGAAACCCGAAGACACTGAAGCTTTCTTT.

The V and J genes are TRBV7-3 and TRBJ2-3; D ambiguous. V shed 4 bases and J shed 3 bases, with 5 bases lying between them. Germline V gene sequence: CDR1 SGHTA, CDR2 FQGTGA. CDR3 length: 12 amino acids. CDR3 DNA sequence: TGTGCCAGCAGCTCCTTTACAGATACGCAGTATTTT. Translation gives CASSSFTDTQYF.

This clone came up once. The V gene is TRBV21-1, the J gene TRBJ2-3. TRBV21-1 is tagged as a pseudogene. This CDR3 contains 16 residues. CDR3 in DNA: TGTGCCAGCAGCTACGGACGGTCGCGTTGCACAGATACGCAGTATTTT. The encoded protein is CASSYGRSRCTDTQYF.

This sequence joins TRBV2 and TRBJ1-6; D is ambiguous. This CDR3 is 12 amino acids long. Between the trimmed V and J ends, which lost 7 bases and 8 bases, there was a span of 9 bases. Germline V CDR1 and CDR2: SNHLY, FYNNEI. CDR3 nucleotides: TGTGCCAGCAATGGGGAAGATTCACCCCTCCACTTT. This codes for CASNGEDSPLHF.

The chain recombines TRBV7-8 with TRBJ2-2; D call uncertain. Germline lookup yields CDR1 SGHVS and CDR2 FQNEAQ. The CDR3 sequence is 15 residues long. Trimming pared 0 bases from V and 1 base from J, leaving 6 bases between. CDR3 amino acids: CASSLAPLNTGELFF. The DNA of the CDR3 is TGTGCCAGCAGCTTAGCGCCCCTGAACACCGGGGAGCTGTTTTTT.